This T cell receptor (beta chain) emerged from a study of blood T cell repertoires in COVID-19. Overall study context: The United States, Italy and Spain supplied acute and convalescent COVID-19 samples.

Germline assignment: CDR1 LGHDT and CDR2 YNNKEL (reference sequence). This CDR3 has 17 residues. The V gene end was trimmed by 4 bases and the J gene end by 8 bases; junction bases not matched to a gene: 13. Data came from immunoSEQ multiplex PCR; TCRdb stores just in-frame clones and leaves some out. The table lists tens of thousands of clones, over 75% of them singletons. The source of this sequence is a human donor in a cohort sampled during active COVID-19. The sequencing sample was made of peripheral blood. V usage is TRBV3-1 (or the pseudogene TRBV3-2) and J usage is TRBJ2-1; 11 bases are shared with TRBD2. In nucleotides, the CDR3 is TGTGCCAGCAGCCGATCGATAGCGGGGGGGGTTTTGTATGAGCAGTTCTTC. Protein product: CASSRSIAGGVLYEQFF.